The clone carrying this TCR beta chain was seen a handful of times. This specimen belongs to a study of response to subunit inactivated influenza vaccine. TCRdb called the RT-PCR reads again in MiXCR, with one record for every CDR3 protein. Of about 540,000 distinct CDR3 sequences in the sample, 20% to 25% were seen once. The CDR3 has 15 residues. The ends were cut back, 8 bases at V and 4 bases at J, with 20 bases in the middle. These data were also filed under a second study, of T cells expressing NK-cell markers. As that study records: UMI-tagged 5'RACE template switching yielded the TCR beta cDNA. A few donors' CD3+CD56-NKG2C+ cells were dominated by the same clonotypes.

The V gene is TRBV12-3 or TRBV12-4, the J gene TRBJ2-5; maybe TRBD2 (7 bases). This specimen was CD4+ T cells sorted from PBMCs, taken 11 to 12 days after vaccination. The source of this sequence is a man aged 45-60 years who received an inactivated influenza vaccine. CDR3 in DNA: TGTGCCAGCGGGCCCGCGGGGGCGTGGGGAGAGACCCAGTACTTC. Protein sequence: CASGPAGAWGETQYF.